The 18 T cell receptor beta chains below all came from one sample that was sequenced in a study of shared clonotypes between healthy human individuals. TCRdb keeps only in-frame clones here, not all; method: immunoSEQ multiplex PCR. The table has some 2,100,000 clones, more than 85% seen once. Naive CD8 populations comprised CD45RO-negative cells positively selected for CCR7, excluding terminally differentiated effector memory CD45RA+ cells. Material for sequencing was naive CD8+ T cells from PBMCs. The source is a man aged 18 to 30 in good health. Some clones in this sample may be carry-over from other donors' samples.

The chain employs TRBV27 and TRBJ2-7; D perhaps matches TRBD2 (5 bases). The germline V and J ends were trimmed by 2 bases and 7 bases, with 15 bases remaining between them. CDR3 size: 14 residues. Per germline, CDR1 MNHEY and CDR2 SMNVEV (reference sequence). Here the CDR3 DNA reads TGTGCCAGCAGTTTAGTCTCGGCGGGCGGGGAGCAGTACTTC. Translated: CASSLVSAGGEQYF.

About this clone itself: At the DNA level, this CDR3 is encoded by other sequences in the same sample as well. The chain employs TRBV13 and TRBJ2-7, with D unresolved. Germline V gives CDR1 PRHDT, CDR2 FYEKMQ (reference sequence). The CDR3 totals 13 residues. The germline V and J ends were trimmed by 5 bases and 0 bases, with 8 bases remaining between them. CDR3 region: CASSPASSYEQYF. The DNA of the CDR3 is TGTGCCAGCAGCCCGGCGAGCTCCTACGAGCAGTACTTC.

For this clone: Other DNA sequences within the sample encode an identical CDR3. The chain recombines TRBV7-9 with TRBJ2-7; no clear D gene. Per germline, CDR1 SEHNR and CDR2 FQNEAQ (reference sequence). This CDR3 spans 12 amino acids. V gave up 5 bases and J gave up 4 bases, with 9 bases separating them. The chain's CDR3 is CASSLTPYEQYF. The CDR3 nucleotides read TGTGCCAGCAGCCTCACACCTTACGAGCAGTACTTC. Based on the CDR3 plus reference TRBV7-9 and TRBJ2-7, the full variable domain is DTGVSQNPRHKITKRGQNVTFRCDPISEHNRLYWYRQTLGQGPEFLTYFQNEAQLEKSRLLSDRFSAERPKGSFSTLEIQRTEQGDSAMYLCASSLTPYEQYFGPGTRLTVT.

The V and J genes are TRBV7-9 and TRBJ2-2, with D possibly TRBD1 on 6 matching bases. The germline V gene has CDR1 SEHNR and CDR2 FQNEAQ (reference sequence). V was shortened by 1 base and J by 2 bases, with 14 bases between the two germline ends. The CDR3 runs 17 residues. CDR3 in amino acids: CASSLGVTGPNTGELFF. In DNA, the CDR3 is TGTGCCAGCAGCTTAGGAGTGACAGGACCTAACACCGGGGAGCTGTTTTTT.

The chain carries TRBV13 and TRBJ2-1, with 11 bases fitting TRBD1. This CDR3 contains 15 residues. Germline assignment: CDR1 PRHDT and CDR2 FYEKMQ (reference sequence). Trimming cost V 5 bases and J 9 bases; bases outside gene matches: 9. In nucleotides, the CDR3 is TGTGCCAGCAGCGCGGACAGGGGGCGTCTGGGTGAGCAGTTCTTC. It yields the protein CASSADRGRLGEQFF.

CDR3 sequence: CASSMTRGGTEAFF. Written as DNA, the CDR3 is TGTGCCAGTAGTATGACCAGGGGAGGAACTGAAGCTTTCTTT. The J gene is TRBJ1-1, the V gene TRBV19; TRBD1 is a possible D gene (6 bases). The CDR3 is made up of 14 amino acids. CDR1 is LNHDA and CDR2 is SQIVND in the germline V gene (reference sequence). The germline V and J ends were trimmed by 3 bases and 5 bases, with 13 bases remaining between them. Together with reference TRBV19 and TRBJ1-1, the CDR3 gives the full variable domain: DGGITQSPKYLFRKEGQNVTLSCEQNLNHDAMYWYRQDPGQGLRLIYYSQIVNDFQKGDIAEGYSVSREKKESFPLTVTSAQKNPTAFYLCASSMTRGGTEAFFGQGTRLTVV.

J is TRBJ2-4 and V is TRBV9, with TRBD2 identical over 11 bases. Looked up from germline, CDR1 is SGDLS and CDR2 is YYNGEE. This CDR3 is built from 20 residues. Trimming cost V 4 bases and J 0 bases; bases outside gene matches: 15. In DNA form, the CDR3 reads TGTGCCAGCAGCCCCCCGACTAGCGGGACCCCCGGTGGAGCCAAAAACATTCAGTACTTC. It encodes CASSPPTSGTPGGAKNIQYF.

This clone was found a few times. Other DNA sequences in this specimen translate into the identical CDR3. The chain couples TRBV5-6 to TRBJ2-7; D not certain. Germline V gives CDR1 SGHDT, CDR2 YYEEEE. The CDR3 totals 12 residues. Trimming pared 1 base from V and 3 bases from J, leaving 5 bases between. Here the CDR3 reads CASSLLSYEQYF. CDR3 DNA sequence: TGTGCCAGCAGCTTGTTGAGCTACGAGCAGTACTTC.

This sequence joins TRBV5-6 and TRBJ1-1; D remains unclear. With 4 bases removed from V and 1 base from J, the gap between germline ends came to 14 bases. The germline CDR1 and CDR2 sequences are SGHDT and YYEEEE. The CDR3 is 15 amino acids. CDR3 coding DNA: TGTGCCAGCAGCCCGGGCGGCACCTCGAACACTGAAGCTTTCTTT. This codes for CASSPGGTSNTEAFF.

The chain carries TRBV7-9 and TRBJ2-5; the D gene is possibly TRBD2 (5 bases). Trimming pared 4 bases from V and 5 bases from J, leaving 20 bases between. The CDR3 covers 16 residues. Germline V gives CDR1 SEHNR, CDR2 FQNEAQ (reference sequence). This chain's CDR3 is CASSSRNGFSGETQYF. CDR3 DNA: TGTGCCAGCAGCTCAAGGAACGGGTTCTCGGGGGAGACCCAGTACTTC.

The chain combines TRBV15 with TRBJ2-1; weak D call: TRBD1 (5 bases). CDR1 is LNHNV, CDR2 YYDKDF, per germline (reference sequence). The CDR3 contains 15 residues. Trimming shortened V by 1 base and J by 5 bases, and 12 bases separated the two germline ends. For the CDR3, the DNA is TGTGCCACCAGCAGAGCCGACAGTACCGACAATGAGCAGTTCTTC. Amino acid sequence: CATSRADSTDNEQFF.

This rearrangement joins TRBV9 to TRBJ2-1; no definite D call. Germline assignment: CDR1 SGDLS and CDR2 YYNGEE. The V end was cut by 2 bases, the J end by 2 bases, with 8 bases between. CDR3 size: 14 residues. The CDR3 spells CASSVAPPYNEQFF. As DNA, the CDR3 is TGTGCCAGCAGCGTTGCACCCCCCTACAATGAGCAGTTCTTC.

V and J are TRBV5-6 and TRBJ2-2; maybe TRBD2 (6 bases). Germline V gene sequence: CDR1 SGHDT, CDR2 YYEEEE. This CDR3 contains 15 residues. Trimming took 0 bases from V and 5 from J, leaving 11 bases between them. The CDR3 sequence is CASSLGRGWTGELFF. DNA of the CDR3: TGTGCCAGCAGCTTGGGGAGGGGATGGACCGGGGAGCTGTTTTTT.

The chain has TRBV4-3 and TRBJ2-2; D is ambiguous. Germline CDR1 reads LGHNA; CDR2 reads YSLEER. The CDR3 totals 17 residues. Trimming pared 0 bases from V and 1 base from J, leaving 12 bases between. Here the CDR3 DNA reads TGCGCCAGCAGCCAAGATGGTGAAGGTATGAACACCGGGGAGCTGTTTTTT. Its protein is CASSQDGEGMNTGELFF.

This clone was observed a single time. The chain carries TRBV7-3 and TRBJ2-1, with 7 bases aligning to TRBD1. Trimming cost V 4 bases and J 0 bases; bases outside gene matches: 3. This CDR3 region has 15 residues. Germline V gene data show CDR1 as SGHTA and CDR2 as FQGTGA. CDR3: CASSSRDSSYNEQFF. The CDR3, as DNA: TGTGCCAGCAGCTCCCGGGACAGCTCCTACAATGAGCAGTTCTTC.

The genes are TRBV6-5 and TRBJ2-7; the D is unclear. CDR1 and CDR2 (germline): MNHEY, SVGAGI. The CDR3 is made up of 15 amino acids. Trimming left V 2 bases short and J 5 bases short, with 16 bases between. This chain's CDR3 is CASSYGLDALHEQYF. The CDR3 nucleotides read TGTGCCAGCAGTTACGGGTTAGACGCCCTCCACGAGCAGTACTTC.

CDR3 bases: TGTGCCAGCAGCTTAGCCAGGGTCAACTACATCTCCGGGGAGCTGTTTTTT. Its translation: CASSLARVNYISGELFF. The chain links TRBV13 to TRBJ2-2; maybe TRBD1 (5 bases). Between the trimmed V and J ends, which lost 1 base and 6 bases, there was a span of 18 bases. The length of the CDR3 is 17 residues. CDR1 is PRHDT, CDR2 FYEKMQ, per germline (reference sequence).

The chain joins TRBV6-1 to TRBJ2-7, with D possibly matching TRBD1 (6 bases). CDR3 length equals 15 residues. Trimming pared 6 bases from V and 4 bases from J, leaving 19 bases between. Germline V lookup: CDR1 MNHNS, CDR2 SASEGT. In DNA, the CDR3 is TGTGCCAGCAGGGAGCGGACAGTCCAGGTATACGAGCAGTACTTC. It yields the protein CASRERTVQVYEQYF.